The next 15 T cell receptor beta chains were all read from a single sample in a study of T cell responses to AZD1222 COVID-19 vaccine. Measured with immunoSEQ multiplex PCR; TCRdb has only the in-frame clones, and not every one. The sample records about 120,000 clones, around 87% being singletons. Sequences were derived from peripheral blood, sampled 28 days after the second AZD1222 dose. The receptors originated from an adult who received the AZD1222 COVID-19 vaccine.

The chain joins TRBV7-8 to TRBJ1-1; the D gene is possibly TRBD1 (6 bases). The V end was cut by 3 bases, the J end by 0 bases, with 11 bases between. The CDR3 extends over 15 amino acids. Germline CDR1 is SGHVS and CDR2 is FQNEAQ. In nucleotides, the CDR3 is TGTGCCAGCAGCTTGGCGACAGGCTTGAACACTGAAGCTTTCTTT. Protein sequence: CASSLATGLNTEAFF.

The rearrangement joins TRBV28 to TRBJ2-2; D is unclear. Trimming removed 8 bases from V and 6 bases from J, with 13 bases in between. Germline lookup yields CDR1 MDHEN and CDR2 SYDVKM. CDR3 size: 13 residues. The CDR3 spells CASSRKTPGELFF. The CDR3 coding sequence is TGTGCCAGCTCAAGGAAGACGCCCGGGGAGCTGTTTTTT.

This clone was seen only once. The same CDR3 also results from other DNA sequences found in this sample. The chain employs TRBV28 and TRBJ1-5, with 7 bases identical to TRBD1. Germline V gene data show CDR1 as MDHEN and CDR2 as SYDVKM. The CDR3 spans 15 residues. V lost 6 bases and J lost 6; bases outside the gene matches: 11. CDR3 residues: CASSPQRGLGQPQHF. The CDR3 DNA sequence: TGTGCCAGCAGCCCCCAAAGGGGGCTGGGTCAGCCCCAGCATTTT.

V and J are TRBV6-5 and TRBJ1-1; 9 nucleotides match TRBD1. V was clipped by 4 bases and J by 5 bases; unmatched bases: 5. This CDR3 is built from 14 residues. Germline lookup yields CDR1 MNHEY and CDR2 SVGAGI. Here the CDR3 reads CASSSQGTGTEAFF. The CDR3 DNA is TGTGCCAGCAGTTCCCAAGGGACAGGGACTGAAGCTTTCTTT.

Of note for this clone: The same CDR3 can be traced to other DNA sequences in this sample. CDR3 sequence (DNA): TGTGCCTGGAGTGGACAGTCCTACGAGCAGTACTTC. Its protein is CAWSGQSYEQYF. The chain employs TRBV30 and TRBJ2-7, with D possibly matching TRBD1 (5 bases). The CDR3 is 12 amino acids. V lost 1 base and J 1 base, leaving 5 bases between the germline ends. CDR1 and CDR2 (germline): GTSNPN, SVGIG (reference sequence).

The rearrangement links TRBV2 to TRBJ1-6; D perhaps matches TRBD1 (5 bases). This CDR3 contains 13 residues. Germline lookup yields CDR1 SNHLY and CDR2 FYNNEI. V dropped 5 bases and J dropped 7 bases, with 9 bases sitting between them. For the CDR3, the DNA is TGTGCCAGCAGTCGGGACGGGAATTCACCCCTCCACTTT. It yields the protein CASSRDGNSPLHF. Filled out from reference TRBV2 and TRBJ1-6, the complete variable domain reads EPEVTQTPSHQVTQMGQEVILRCVPISNHLYFYWYRQILGQKVEFLVSFYNNEISEKSEIFDDQFSVERPDGSNFTLKIRSTKLEDSAMYFCASSRDGNSPLHFGNGTRLTVT.

The chain combines TRBV3-1 (or the pseudogene TRBV3-2) with TRBJ1-2, with TRBD1 matching 9 bases. Germline CDR1 reads LGHDT; CDR2 reads YNNKEL (reference sequence). This CDR3 comprises 16 residues. After removal of 4 bases from V and 2 bases from J, the junction contained 8 bases not matched to a gene. The chain's CDR3 is CASSLLLTGGNYGYTF. The CDR3 nucleotides are TGTGCCAGCAGCCTCCTCTTGACAGGGGGAAACTATGGCTACACCTTC.

The DNA of the CDR3 is TGTGCCAGCAGGCGACAGGGAGATAATTCACCCCTCCACTTT. It is translated as CASRRQGDNSPLHF. The V gene is TRBV7-9, the J gene TRBJ1-6; TRBD1 matches 7 bases. Losses at the gene ends were 6 bases for V and 5 bases for J; bases not matched to a gene: 4. CDR1 is SEHNR, CDR2 FQNEAQ, per germline (reference sequence). The CDR3 contains 14 residues.

V and J are TRBV25-1 and TRBJ1-2; 7 bases map to TRBD1. V trimming: 1 base; J trimming: 7 bases; junction bases outside the gene matches: 6. Germline V gene sequence: CDR1 MGHDK, CDR2 SYGVNS. This CDR3 is built from 14 residues. The DNA of the CDR3 is TGTGCCAGCAGTGAATTTGACAGGGAAGGTGGCTACACCTTC. Protein: CASSEFDREGGYTF.

This chain links TRBV4-1 with TRBJ2-7, with no clear D. V shed 2 bases and J shed 5 bases, with 16 bases lying between them. Germline values: CDR1 MGHRA, CDR2 YSYEKL. This CDR3 contains 15 residues. The CDR3 nucleotides read TGCGCCAGCAGCCAACAAAACCAGGTCTTCGACGAGCAGTACTTC. This codes for CASSQQNQVFDEQYF.

This clone was counted only a few times. This chain's CDR3 is CASSPDRATTEAFF. The CDR3 coding sequence is TGTGCCAGCAGCCCCGACAGGGCGACCACTGAAGCTTTCTTT. The chain links TRBV3-1 (or the pseudogene TRBV3-2) to TRBJ1-1; 7 bases are a match to TRBD1. Germline trimming cut 4 bases from V and 4 bases from J; bases unmatched to any gene: 6. Germline lookup yields CDR1 LGHDT and CDR2 YNNKEL (reference sequence). This CDR3 comprises 14 residues.

The chain uses TRBV27 and TRBJ2-3; perhaps TRBD2 as D (5 bases). This CDR3 is built from 13 residues. V lost 6 bases, J lost 3 bases, and 10 bases lay in between. The germline V gene has CDR1 MNHEY and CDR2 SMNVEV (reference sequence). This CDR3 reads CASRLTITDTQYF. CDR3 DNA sequence: TGTGCCAGCAGGCTGACTATTACAGATACGCAGTATTTT.

The J gene is TRBJ1-1, the V gene TRBV12-3 or TRBV12-4; D not resolved. V lost 7 bases, J lost 3 bases, and 9 bases lay in between. This CDR3 has 12 residues. CDR3 bases: TGTGCCAGCAATTATTATTACACTGAAGCTTTCTTT. Protein sequence: CASNYYYTEAFF.

This clone was detected only a few times. The chain has TRBV19 and TRBJ1-2; perhaps TRBD1 as D (5 bases). This CDR3 contains 13 residues. The V and J ends lost 3 bases and 6 bases respectively, with 11 bases between them. Germline lookup yields CDR1 LNHDA and CDR2 SQIVND (reference sequence). The CDR3 DNA reads as TGTGCCAGTAGTATCACCGGGACTAATGGCTACACCTTC. Translating it yields CASSITGTNGYTF.

This clone was observed once. This sequence joins TRBV15 and TRBJ2-7; possible D gene TRBD1, 6 bases. The CDR3 is 14 amino acids. Germline V gives CDR1 LNHNV, CDR2 YYDKDF (reference sequence). Trimming stripped 3 bases from V and 2 bases from J, with 11 bases between. CDR3 residues: CATSSRQEAYEQYF. In nucleotides, the CDR3 is TGTGCCACCAGCAGTAGACAGGAGGCCTACGAGCAGTACTTC.